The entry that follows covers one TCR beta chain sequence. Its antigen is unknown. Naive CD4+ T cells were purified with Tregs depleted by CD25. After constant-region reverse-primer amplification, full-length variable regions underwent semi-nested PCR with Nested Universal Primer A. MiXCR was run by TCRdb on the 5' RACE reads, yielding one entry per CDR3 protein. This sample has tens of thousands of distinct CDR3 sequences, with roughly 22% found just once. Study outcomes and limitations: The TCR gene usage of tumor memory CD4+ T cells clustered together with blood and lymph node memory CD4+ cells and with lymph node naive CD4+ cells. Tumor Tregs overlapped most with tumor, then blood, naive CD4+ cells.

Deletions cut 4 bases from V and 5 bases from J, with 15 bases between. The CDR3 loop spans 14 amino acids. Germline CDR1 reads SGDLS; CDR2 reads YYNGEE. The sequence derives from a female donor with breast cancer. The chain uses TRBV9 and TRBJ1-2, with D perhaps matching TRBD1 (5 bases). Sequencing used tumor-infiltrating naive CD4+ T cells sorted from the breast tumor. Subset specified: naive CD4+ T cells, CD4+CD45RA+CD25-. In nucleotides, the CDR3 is TGTGCCAGCAGCCCAAGGGGACTGTCATATGGCTACACCTTC. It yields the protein CASSPRGLSYGYTF.